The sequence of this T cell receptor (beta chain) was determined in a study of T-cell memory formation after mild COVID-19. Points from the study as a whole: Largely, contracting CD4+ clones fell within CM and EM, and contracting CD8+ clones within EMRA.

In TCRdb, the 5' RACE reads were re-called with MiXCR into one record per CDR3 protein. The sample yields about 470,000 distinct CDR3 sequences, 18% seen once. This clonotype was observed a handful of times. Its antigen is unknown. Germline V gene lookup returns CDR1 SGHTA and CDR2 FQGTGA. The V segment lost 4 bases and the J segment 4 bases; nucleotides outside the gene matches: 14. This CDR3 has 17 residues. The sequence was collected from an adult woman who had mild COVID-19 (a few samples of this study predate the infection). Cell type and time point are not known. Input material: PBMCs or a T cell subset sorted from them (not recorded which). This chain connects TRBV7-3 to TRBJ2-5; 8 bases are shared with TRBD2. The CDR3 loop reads CASSSRRSKRERETQYF. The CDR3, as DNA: TGTGCCAGCAGCTCCCGGCGGTCTAAGCGGGAGCGAGAGACCCAGTACTTC.